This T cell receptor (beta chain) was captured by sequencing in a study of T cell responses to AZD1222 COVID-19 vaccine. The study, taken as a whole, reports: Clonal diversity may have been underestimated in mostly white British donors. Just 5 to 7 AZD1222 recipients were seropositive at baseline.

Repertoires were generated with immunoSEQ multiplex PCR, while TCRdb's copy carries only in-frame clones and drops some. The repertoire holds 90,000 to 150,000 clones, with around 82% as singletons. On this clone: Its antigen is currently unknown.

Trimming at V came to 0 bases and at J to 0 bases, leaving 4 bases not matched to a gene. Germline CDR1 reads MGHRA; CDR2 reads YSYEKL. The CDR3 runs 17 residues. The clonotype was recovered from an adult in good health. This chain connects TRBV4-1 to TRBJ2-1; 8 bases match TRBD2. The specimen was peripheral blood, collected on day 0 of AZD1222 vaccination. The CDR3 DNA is TGCGCCAGCAGCCAAGATGCTCGGGGGGGCTCCTACAATGAGCAGTTCTTC. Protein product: CASSQDARGGSYNEQFF.